This passage covers 20 T cell receptor beta chains from one sample sequenced in a study of regulatory T cells in long-lasting Graves disease. The authors built TCR beta libraries using iRepertoire HTBI primers and Arm-PCR of CDR3 regions. A single record per CDR3 protein comes from TCRdb applying MiXCR to the multiplex PCR reads. This sample has 400,000 to 500,000 distinct CDR3 sequences, with approximately 16% found just once. The time point denotes: newly diagnosed GD, antithyroid drugs for less than 3 months. RNA extracted from PBMCs served as the sequencing template. This sample was shared with a second study, whose subject was T cells in Graves' hyperthyroidism and ophthalmopathy.

The source material was peripheral blood mononuclear cells (PBMCs), sampled at new diagnosis, from a patient treated with antithyroid drugs. The origin of the receptors is a woman aged 18-35 years with Graves disease.

This sequence joins TRBV4-2 and TRBJ1-2, with D uncertain. Germline loops: CDR1 LGHNA, CDR2 YNFKEQ. CDR3 length equals 13 residues. The V end lost 4 bases, the J end lost 6 bases, and 12 bases lay between the germline ends. CDR3 sequence (DNA): TGTGCCAGCAGCCTCTGGGATCGTAATGGCTACACCTTC. Protein sequence: CASSLWDRNGYTF.

Worth noting for this clonotype: Given a much more abundant clone one base away, this may be a read error. This chain connects TRBV7-3 to TRBJ2-3, with D unresolved. The CDR3 sequence is 13 residues long. Between the trimmed V and J ends, which lost 0 bases and 4 bases, there was a span of 5 bases. CDR1 is SGHTA and CDR2 is FQGTGA in the germline V gene. The DNA of the CDR3 is TGTGCCAGCAGCTTAACCTTCTCAGATACGCAGTATTTT. It yields the protein CASSLTFSDTQYF.

This clonotype has ten or more counts. This chain connects TRBV30 to TRBJ1-1, with D unclear. Per the germline V gene, CDR1 is GTSNPN and CDR2 is SVGIG (reference sequence). The CDR3 loop spans 14 amino acids. V lost 2 bases, J lost 1 base, and 11 bases lay in between. This CDR3 reads CAWSQGLTNTEAFF. For the CDR3, the DNA is TGTGCCTGGAGTCAAGGACTCACGAACACTGAAGCTTTCTTT.

This clonotype has at least ten counts. The rearrangement uses TRBV28 and TRBJ2-1, with 13 nucleotides matching TRBD2. V dropped 1 base and J dropped 7; count of bases not matched to a gene: 7. CDR1 is MDHEN and CDR2 is SYDVKM in the germline V gene. The CDR3 covers 17 residues. As DNA, the CDR3 is TGTGCCAGCAGTTTATATGGGACTAGCGGGATTCGGAATGAGCAGTTCTTC. This gives the protein CASSLYGTSGIRNEQFF.

In DNA form, the CDR3 reads TGTGCCAGCAGCGGAAGACCGGGACAGGGGTTTAACTATGGCTACACCTTC. Translation: CASSGRPGQGFNYGYTF. V usage is TRBV9 and J usage is TRBJ1-2, with 10 bases aligning to TRBD1. The J segment lost 1 base and the V segment lost 3 bases, leaving 9 bases of the junction unmatched. CDR3 length: 17 amino acids. Germline V gene sequence: CDR1 SGDLS, CDR2 YYNGEE.

This clonotype came up many times. This sequence joins TRBV2 and TRBJ2-5; D remains unclear. The CDR3 consists of 13 residues. Trimming cost V 3 bases and J 4 bases, with 9 bases left between them. CDR1 and CDR2 from the germline V gene are SNHLY and FYNNEI. CDR3 sequence: CASSDVVPETQYF. CDR3 nucleotides: TGTGCCAGCAGTGACGTGGTCCCAGAGACCCAGTACTTC.

In its sample, this clonotype was seen a few times. The chain is built from TRBV7-2 and TRBJ1-2; no definite D call. Trimming cost V 0 bases and J 3 bases, with 11 bases left between them. Germline CDR1 and CDR2: SGHTA and FQGNSA. The CDR3 is 15 residues long. CDR3 DNA sequence: TGTGCCAGCAGCTTAGCGGGAGGGTTGGACTATGGCTACACCTTC. It specifies CASSLAGGLDYGYTF.

The chain has TRBV5-1 and TRBJ2-2; maybe TRBD1 (6 bases). V lost 1 base to trimming and J lost 1 base, with 11 bases between them. This CDR3 contains 16 residues. Germline loops: CDR1 SGHRS, CDR2 YFSETQ. Written as DNA, the CDR3 is TGCGCCAGCAGCTTGTTATTACAGGGGAACACCGGGGAGCTGTTTTTT. This gives the protein CASSLLLQGNTGELFF.

The chain links TRBV15 to TRBJ2-1, with 7 bases aligning to TRBD1. The CDR3 is 16 residues long. The ends lost 5 bases at V and 5 bases at J; junction bases unmatched: 12. CDR1 is LNHNV and CDR2 is YYDKDF in the germline V gene (reference sequence). This CDR3 reads CATSQLRDSRNNEQFF. The CDR3 nucleotides read TGTGCCACCAGCCAACTTAGGGACAGTAGAAACAATGAGCAGTTCTTC. Combining the CDR3 with reference TRBV15 and TRBJ2-1 gives the whole variable domain DAMVIQNPRYQVTQFGKPVTLSCSQTLNHNVMYWYQQKSSQAPKLLFHYYDKDFNNEADTPDNFQSRRPNTSFCFLDIRSPGLGDTAMYLCATSQLRDSRNNEQFFGPGTRLTVL.

The chain employs TRBV19 and TRBJ1-5, with TRBD1 as a possible D gene (6 bases). This CDR3 has 13 residues. Germline V CDR1 and CDR2: LNHDA, SQIVND (reference sequence). V lost 2 bases to trimming and J lost 5 bases, with 7 bases between them. This CDR3 is CASSITGYQPQHF. In nucleotides, the CDR3 is TGTGCCAGTAGTATAACAGGGTATCAGCCCCAGCATTTT.

J is TRBJ2-2 and V is TRBV6-1; D may be TRBD1 (5 bases). CDR1 and CDR2 from the germline V gene are MNHNS and SASEGT. V was clipped by 3 bases and J by 2 bases, with 7 bases between them. This CDR3 has 14 residues. CDR3 loop: CASSDRENTGELFF. The CDR3 DNA reads TGTGCCAGCAGTGACAGGGAAAACACCGGGGAGCTGTTTTTT.

In this sample, this clonotype turned up many times. The V gene is TRBV2, the J gene TRBJ2-5; D not certain. Germline assignment: CDR1 SNHLY and CDR2 FYNNEI. V lost 8 bases, J lost 2 bases, and 12 bases lay in between. The CDR3 loop spans 13 amino acids. In DNA, the CDR3 is TGTGCCAGCCGTAACAGTTTTCAAGAGACCCAGTACTTC. This translates into CASRNSFQETQYF.

The sample holds many counts of this clonotype. The chain employs TRBV5-5 and TRBJ1-2; TRBD1 is a possible D gene (5 bases). Germline CDR1 is SGHKS and CDR2 is YYEKEE (reference sequence). The length of the CDR3 is 16 residues. The ends were cut back, 1 base at V and 4 bases at J, with 17 bases in the middle. CDR3 sequence reads: CASSLRWGGGVYGYTF. CDR3 sequence (DNA): TGTGCCAGCAGCTTGAGGTGGGGAGGAGGGGTCTATGGCTACACCTTC.

This clonotype was found a few times. The chain employs TRBV29-1 and TRBJ1-5; 8 positions match TRBD1. J lost 5 bases, V lost 5 bases, and 2 bases had no gene match. CDR1 SQVTM and CDR2 ANQGSEA come from the germline V gene. This CDR3 region has 12 residues. The CDR3 region is CSVSGGDQPQHF. CDR3 bases: TGCAGCGTTTCAGGGGGCGATCAGCCCCAGCATTTT.

The table lists this clonotype with a few counts. This CDR3 reads CASSYLGQITGELFF. CDR3 sequence (DNA): TGTGCCAGCAGTTACCTAGGACAGATAACCGGGGAGCTGTTTTTT. The chain employs TRBV6-2 or TRBV6-3 and TRBJ2-2, with D possibly TRBD1 on 6 matching bases. The ends were cut back, 2 bases at V and 5 bases at J, with 12 bases in the middle. The germline V gene encodes CDR1 MNHEY and CDR2 SVGEGT. The CDR3 consists of 15 residues.

The gene calls are TRBV2 and TRBJ2-5; weak D call: TRBD2 (5 bases). The CDR3 has 12 residues. V lost 6 bases and J lost 7, with 12 bases in between. CDR1 and CDR2 (germline): SNHLY, FYNNEI. The CDR3 sequence: CASRREGATQYF. CDR3 bases: TGTGCCAGCAGACGGGAAGGCGCGACCCAGTACTTC.

This chain uses TRBV2 with TRBJ2-1; TRBD2 agrees at 10 bases. V was pared by 0 bases and J by 2 bases, with 10 bases of the junction left unmatched. This CDR3 has 19 residues. Germline CDR1 SNHLY, CDR2 FYNNEI. Here the CDR3 DNA reads TGTGCCAGCAGTGAAGCGGGGATGCTAGCGGGAGATACCTACAATGAGCAGTTCTTC. It specifies CASSEAGMLAGDTYNEQFF.

There are many counts of this clonotype. In nucleotides, the CDR3 is TGTGCCAGCAGTTTGGCCGGGACAGGGCCAGATACGCAGTATTTT. As protein: CASSLAGTGPDTQYF. The chain is built from TRBV28 and TRBJ2-3; TRBD1 matches 9 bases. With V trimmed by 3 bases and J by 4 bases, 5 bases remained unmatched. Germline V CDR1 and CDR2: MDHEN, SYDVKM. The CDR3 has 15 residues.

There are many counts of this clonotype. V and J are TRBV6-2 or TRBV6-3 and TRBJ2-2, with D possibly being TRBD1 (6 bases). Trimming left V 4 bases short and J 5 bases short, with 11 bases between. Germline V gives CDR1 MNHEY, CDR2 SVGEGT. The CDR3 is 14 residues long. The CDR3 region is CASSLITGTGELFF. CDR3 bases: TGTGCCAGCAGTTTAATAACAGGGACCGGGGAGCTGTTTTTT.

This clonotype showed up just a few times. The rearrangement links TRBV5-6 to TRBJ2-5, with TRBD2 matching over 14 bases. CDR3 size: 18 residues. Trimming cost V 6 bases and J 5 bases; bases outside gene matches: 15. Germline CDR1 SGHDT, CDR2 YYEEEE. Here the CDR3 reads CASNMIGTSGSMGETQYF. Written as DNA, the CDR3 is TGTGCCAGCAACATGATAGGGACTAGCGGGAGTATGGGGGAGACCCAGTACTTC.